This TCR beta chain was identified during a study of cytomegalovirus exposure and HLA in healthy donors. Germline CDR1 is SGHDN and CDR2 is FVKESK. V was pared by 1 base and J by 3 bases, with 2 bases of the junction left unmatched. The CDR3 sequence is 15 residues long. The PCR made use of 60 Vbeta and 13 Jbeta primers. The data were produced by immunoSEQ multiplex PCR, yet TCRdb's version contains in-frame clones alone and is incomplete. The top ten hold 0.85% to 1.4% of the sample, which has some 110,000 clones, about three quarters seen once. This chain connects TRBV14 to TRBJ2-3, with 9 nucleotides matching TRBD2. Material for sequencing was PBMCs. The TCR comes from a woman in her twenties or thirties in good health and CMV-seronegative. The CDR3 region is CASSQAAGGTDTQYF. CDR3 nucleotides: TGTGCCAGCAGCCAAGCGGCGGGAGGGACAGATACGCAGTATTTT.